The text below deals with one TCR beta chain. Its antigen is undetermined. Germline CDR1 and CDR2: MGHRA and YSYEKL. V gave up 6 bases and J gave up 1 base; unmatched junction bases: 5. The CDR3 totals 15 residues. The iRepertoire nested amplicon-rescue multiplex PCR amplified TCR alpha and beta CDR3s from RNA. TCRdb passed the multiplex PCR reads through MiXCR, listing each CDR3 protein once. The table has over 140,000 distinct CDR3 sequences, 39% seen once. The data derive from a study of glioma-infiltrating T cells. General study findings and limits: Very few CDR3 sequences were shared between tissue and blood.

The V gene is TRBV4-1, the J gene TRBJ2-3; 9 bases match TRBD2. The receptor comes from a human donor with low-grade glioma or glioblastoma, undergoing nonglioma brain surgery, or in good health (not recorded which). What was sequenced was glioma tissue, nonneoplastic brain tissue, or PBMCs (not recorded which). This CDR3 is CASSSTSGRTDTQYF. CDR3 DNA: TGCGCCAGCAGTAGTACTAGCGGGCGCACAGATACGCAGTATTTT.